The TCR beta chain described here comes from a study of shared clonotypes between healthy human individuals. In the study overall: The cohort comprised a couple of women and a few men. Their ages spanned 18 to 49 years. The study's findings and limits: Lower generation probabilities were found for non-shared clonotypes than for those shared by all four donors.

Turning to this clone: Its target is not known.

At deep level, the assay was performed. Data came from immunoSEQ multiplex PCR; TCRdb stores just in-frame clones and leaves some out. Among about 2.1 million clones listed, 93% were seen once. Cells designated naive CD8 were CD45RO-negative and were positively selected for CCR7, with terminally differentiated effector memory CD45RA+ cells excluded. The CDR3 extends over 14 amino acids. The germline V gene encodes CDR1 LNHDA and CDR2 SQIVND (reference sequence). Trimming took 5 bases from V and 9 from J; bases not matched to a gene: 9. Source material: naive CD8+ T cells from PBMCs. The TCR comes from a man younger than 35 in good health. Some clones in this sample may be carry-over from other donors' samples. V usage is TRBV19 and J usage is TRBJ2-7; 11 bases fit TRBD1. The CDR3 here is CASSPPGQGDRQYF. The CDR3 DNA reads as TGTGCCAGTAGTCCCCCGGGACAGGGGGACCGGCAGTACTTC.